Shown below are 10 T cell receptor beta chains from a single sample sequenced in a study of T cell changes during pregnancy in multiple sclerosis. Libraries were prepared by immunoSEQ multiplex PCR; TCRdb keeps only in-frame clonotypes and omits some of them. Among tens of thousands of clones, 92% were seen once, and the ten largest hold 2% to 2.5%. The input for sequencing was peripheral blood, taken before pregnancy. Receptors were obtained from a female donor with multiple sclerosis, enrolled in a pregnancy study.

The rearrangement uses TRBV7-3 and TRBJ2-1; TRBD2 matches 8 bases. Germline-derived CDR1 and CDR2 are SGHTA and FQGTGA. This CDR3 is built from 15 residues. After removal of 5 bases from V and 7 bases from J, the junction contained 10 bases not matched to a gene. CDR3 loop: CASSTTGLGTNEQFF. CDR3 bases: TGTGCCAGCAGCACAACGGGACTAGGTACAAATGAGCAGTTCTTC.

CDR3 coding DNA: TGTGCCAGCAGCTTCGGACAGGGGCCCACTGAAGCTTTCTTT. Amino acids: CASSFGQGPTEAFF. V gene TRBV11-2 combines with J gene TRBJ1-1; 9 bases fit TRBD1. Per the germline V gene, CDR1 is SGHAT and CDR2 is FQNNGV. Trimming at V came to 3 bases and at J to 4 bases, leaving 3 bases not matched to a gene. The CDR3 loop spans 14 amino acids.

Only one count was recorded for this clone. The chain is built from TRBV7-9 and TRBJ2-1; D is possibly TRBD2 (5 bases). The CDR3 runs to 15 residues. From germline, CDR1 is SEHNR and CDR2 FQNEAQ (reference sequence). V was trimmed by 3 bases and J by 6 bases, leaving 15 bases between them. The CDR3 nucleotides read TGTGCCAGCAGCTTGGGTAGCCGGGGTGGCAATGAGCAGTTCTTC. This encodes CASSLGSRGGNEQFF.

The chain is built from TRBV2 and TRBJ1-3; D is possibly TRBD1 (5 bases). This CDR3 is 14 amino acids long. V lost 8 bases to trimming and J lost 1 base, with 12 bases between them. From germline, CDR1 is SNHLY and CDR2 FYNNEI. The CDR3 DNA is TGTGCCAGCGGTTACGGGACTTCTGGAAACACCATATATTTT. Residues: CASGYGTSGNTIYF.

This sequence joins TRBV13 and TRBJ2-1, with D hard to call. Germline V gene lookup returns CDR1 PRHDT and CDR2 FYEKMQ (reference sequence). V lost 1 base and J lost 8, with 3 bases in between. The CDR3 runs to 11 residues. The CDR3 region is CASSLVYEQFF. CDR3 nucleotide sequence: TGTGCCAGCAGCTTAGTATATGAGCAGTTCTTC.

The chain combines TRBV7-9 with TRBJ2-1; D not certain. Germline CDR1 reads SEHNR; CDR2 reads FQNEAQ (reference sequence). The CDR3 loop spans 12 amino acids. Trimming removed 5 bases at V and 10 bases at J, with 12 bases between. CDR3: CASSLNRREQFF. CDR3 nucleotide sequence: TGTGCCAGCAGCCTCAACCGTCGGGAGCAGTTCTTC.

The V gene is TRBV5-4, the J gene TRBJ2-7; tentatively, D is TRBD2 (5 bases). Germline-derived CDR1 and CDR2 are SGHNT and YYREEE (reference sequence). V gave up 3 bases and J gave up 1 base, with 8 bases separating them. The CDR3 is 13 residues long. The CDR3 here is CASSWGVSYEQYF. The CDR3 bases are TGTGCCAGCAGCTGGGGAGTTTCCTACGAGCAGTACTTC.

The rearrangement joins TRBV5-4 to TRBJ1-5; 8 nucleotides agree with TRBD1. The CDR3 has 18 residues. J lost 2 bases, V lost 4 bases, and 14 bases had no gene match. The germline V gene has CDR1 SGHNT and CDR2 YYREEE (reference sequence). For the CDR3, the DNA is TGTGCCAGCAGCGTCGGTGGGCAGGGGGCTGGAGGCAATCAGCCCCAGCATTTT. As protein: CASSVGGQGAGGNQPQHF.

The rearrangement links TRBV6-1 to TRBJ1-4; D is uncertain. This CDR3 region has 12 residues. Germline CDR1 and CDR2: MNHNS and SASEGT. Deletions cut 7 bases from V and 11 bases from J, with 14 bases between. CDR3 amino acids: CASNGGGQKLFF. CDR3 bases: TGTGCCAGCAACGGCGGAGGTCAGAAACTGTTTTTT.

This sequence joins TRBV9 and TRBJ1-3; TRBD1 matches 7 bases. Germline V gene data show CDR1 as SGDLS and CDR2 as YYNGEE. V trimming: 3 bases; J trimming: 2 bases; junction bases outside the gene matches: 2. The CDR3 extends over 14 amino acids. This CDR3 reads CASSAGTAGNTIYF. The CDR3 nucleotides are TGTGCCAGCAGCGCCGGGACAGCTGGAAACACCATATATTTT.